This T cell receptor (beta chain) stems from a study of graft-versus-host responses after intestinal transplantation. Study-wide context: For two to four years after anti-thymocyte globulin induction, all recipients took tacrolimus and steroids. Study-wide results and caveats: Early HvG declines after transplant were associated with peak circulating GvH clone levels. Graft-donor T cell macrochimerism in patients accompanied high graft-versus-host to host-versus-graft clonal ratios in allografts. Present in recipient marrow, GvH clones included some that appeared first in ileum or blood.

The CDR3 spans 15 residues. Trimming removed 4 bases from V and 5 bases from J, with 18 bases in between. Germline V gene lookup returns CDR1 SGHNT and CDR2 YYREEE (reference sequence). Produced via immunoSEQ multiplex PCR; TCRdb's table is partial and in-frame only. Of 95,000 to 110,000 clones in the sample, 87% were seen once. Comments on this clone: Its antigen is currently unknown.

This receptor was obtained from a human donor who was the organ donor for an intestinal transplant. J is TRBJ1-2 and V is TRBV5-4, with D possibly TRBD1 on 5 matching bases. Source: unstimulated CD4+ T cells sorted from spleen or lymph node cells, taken before transplant. This CDR3 reads CASSLGVEGRYGYTF. CDR3 nucleotide sequence: TGTGCCAGCAGCCTCGGGGTGGAGGGGCGGTATGGCTACACCTTC.